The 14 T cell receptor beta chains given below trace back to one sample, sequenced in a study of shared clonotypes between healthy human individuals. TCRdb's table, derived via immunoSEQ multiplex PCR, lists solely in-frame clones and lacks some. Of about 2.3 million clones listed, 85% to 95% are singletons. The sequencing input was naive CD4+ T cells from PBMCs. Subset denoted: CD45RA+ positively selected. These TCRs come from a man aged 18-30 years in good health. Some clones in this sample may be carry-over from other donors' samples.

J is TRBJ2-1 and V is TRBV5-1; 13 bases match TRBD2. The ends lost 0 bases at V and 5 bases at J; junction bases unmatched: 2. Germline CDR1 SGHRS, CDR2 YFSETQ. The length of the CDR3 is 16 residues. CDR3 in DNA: TGCGCCAGCAGCTTGGGGGGACTAGCGGGAAACAATGAGCAGTTCTTC. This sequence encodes CASSLGGLAGNNEQFF.

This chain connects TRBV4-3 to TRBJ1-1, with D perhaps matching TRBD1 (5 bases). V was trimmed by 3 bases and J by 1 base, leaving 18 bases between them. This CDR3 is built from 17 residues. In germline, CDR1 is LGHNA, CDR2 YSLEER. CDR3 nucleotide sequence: TGCGCCAGCAGCCAGGCTACAGGATCTACAAGGAACACTGAAGCTTTCTTT. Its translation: CASSQATGSTRNTEAFF.

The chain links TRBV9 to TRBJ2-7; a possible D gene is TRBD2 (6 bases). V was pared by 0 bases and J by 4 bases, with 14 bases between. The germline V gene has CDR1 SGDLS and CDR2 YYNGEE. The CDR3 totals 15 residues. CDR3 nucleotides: TGTGCCAGCAGCGTAGATTCGGGAGCGGTTTACGAGCAGTACTTC. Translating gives CASSVDSGAVYEQYF. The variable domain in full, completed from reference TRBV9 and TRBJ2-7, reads DSGVTQTPKHLITATGQRVTLRCSPRSGDLSVYWYQQSLDQGLQFLIQYYNGEERAKGNILERFSAQQFPDLHSELNLSSLELGDSALYFCASSVDSGAVYEQYFGPGTRLTVT.

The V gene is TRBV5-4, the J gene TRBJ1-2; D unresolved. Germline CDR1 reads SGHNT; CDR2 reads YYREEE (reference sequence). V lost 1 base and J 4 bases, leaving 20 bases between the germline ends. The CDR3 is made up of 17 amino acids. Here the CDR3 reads CASSLLDRLDKPYGYTF. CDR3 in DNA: TGTGCCAGCAGCTTGCTCGATAGACTCGATAAACCCTATGGCTACACCTTC.

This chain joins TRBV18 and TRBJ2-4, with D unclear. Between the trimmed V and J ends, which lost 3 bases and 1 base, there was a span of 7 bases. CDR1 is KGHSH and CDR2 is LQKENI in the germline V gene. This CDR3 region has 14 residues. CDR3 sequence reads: CASSPQMAKNIQYF. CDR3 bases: TGTGCCAGCTCACCGCAGATGGCCAAAAACATTCAGTACTTC.

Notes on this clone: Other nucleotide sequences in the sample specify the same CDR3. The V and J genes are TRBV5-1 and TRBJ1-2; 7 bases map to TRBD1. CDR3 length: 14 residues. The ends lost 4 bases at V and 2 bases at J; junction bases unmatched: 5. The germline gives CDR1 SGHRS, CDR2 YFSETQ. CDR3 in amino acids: CASSDPGQNYGYTF. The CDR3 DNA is TGCGCCAGCAGCGACCCGGGACAGAACTATGGCTACACCTTC.

The CDR3 DNA reads TGCGCCAGCAGTGAGTCTTTAGGGGGAAAACTGTTTTTT. Translating it yields CASSESLGGKLFF. The V and J genes are TRBV10-1 and TRBJ1-4; a weak D match, TRBD1 (6 bases). Germline V gene data show CDR1 as WNHNN and CDR2 as SYGVQD (reference sequence). V was pared by 0 bases and J by 10 bases, with 9 bases between. The CDR3 is made up of 13 amino acids.

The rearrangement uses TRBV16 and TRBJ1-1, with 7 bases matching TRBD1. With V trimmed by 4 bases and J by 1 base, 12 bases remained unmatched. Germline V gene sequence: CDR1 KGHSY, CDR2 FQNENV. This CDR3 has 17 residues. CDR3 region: CASSRAIPGQRNTEAFF. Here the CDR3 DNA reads TGTGCCAGCAGCCGTGCGATACCGGGACAGAGGAACACTGAAGCTTTCTTT. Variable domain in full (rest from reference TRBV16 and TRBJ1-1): GEEVAQTPKHLVRGEGQKAKLYCAPIKGHSYVFWYQQVLKNEFKFLISFQNENVFDETGMPKERFSAKCLPNSPCSLEIQATKLEDSAVYFCASSRAIPGQRNTEAFFGQGTRLTVV.

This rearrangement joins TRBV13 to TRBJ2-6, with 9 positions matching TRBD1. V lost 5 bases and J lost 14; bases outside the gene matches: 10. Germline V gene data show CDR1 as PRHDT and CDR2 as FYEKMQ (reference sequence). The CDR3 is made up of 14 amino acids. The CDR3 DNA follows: TGTGCCAGCAGCAGTCCGGGACAGGGTAAACTCCTGACTTTC. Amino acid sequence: CASSSPGQGKLLTF.

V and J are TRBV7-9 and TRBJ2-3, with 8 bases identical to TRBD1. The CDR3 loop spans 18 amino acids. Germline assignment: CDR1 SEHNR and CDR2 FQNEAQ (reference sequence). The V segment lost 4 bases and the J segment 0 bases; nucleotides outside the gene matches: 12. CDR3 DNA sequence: TGTGCCAGCAGCTCCGCGGGACAGGTCATCCCTAGCACAGATACGCAGTATTTT. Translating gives CASSSAGQVIPSTDTQYF.

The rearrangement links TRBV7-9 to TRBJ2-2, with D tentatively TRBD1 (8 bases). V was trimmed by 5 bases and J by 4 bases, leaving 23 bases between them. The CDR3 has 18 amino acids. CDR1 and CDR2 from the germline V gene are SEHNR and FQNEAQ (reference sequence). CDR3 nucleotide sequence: TGTGCCAGCAGCCTATACAGGGGGGCGGCTAGCGGCACCGGGGAGCTGTTTTTT. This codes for CASSLYRGAASGTGELFF.

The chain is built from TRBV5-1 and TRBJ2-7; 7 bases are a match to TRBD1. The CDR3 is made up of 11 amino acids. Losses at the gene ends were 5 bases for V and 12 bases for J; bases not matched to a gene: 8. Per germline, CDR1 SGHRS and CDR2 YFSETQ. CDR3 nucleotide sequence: TGCGCCAGCAGAAATACAGGGGCCCTGTACTTC. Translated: CASRNTGALYF.

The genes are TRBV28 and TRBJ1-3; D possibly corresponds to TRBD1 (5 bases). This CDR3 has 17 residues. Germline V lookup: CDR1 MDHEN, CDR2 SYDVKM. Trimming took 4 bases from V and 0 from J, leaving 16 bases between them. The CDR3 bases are TGTGCCAGCAGTTCGGACACGCTAGGCATCTCTGGAAACACCATATATTTT. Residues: CASSSDTLGISGNTIYF.

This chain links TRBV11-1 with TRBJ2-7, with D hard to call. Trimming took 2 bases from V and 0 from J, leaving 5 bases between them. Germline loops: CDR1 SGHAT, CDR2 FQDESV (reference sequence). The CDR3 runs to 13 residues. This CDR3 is CASSLLSSYEQYF. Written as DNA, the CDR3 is TGTGCCAGCAGCTTACTTAGCTCCTACGAGCAGTACTTC. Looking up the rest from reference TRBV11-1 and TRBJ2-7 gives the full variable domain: EAEVAQSPRYKITEKSQAVAFWCDPISGHATLYWYRQILGQGPELLVQFQDESVVDDSQLPKDRFSAERLKGVDSTLKIQPAELGDSAMYLCASSLLSSYEQYFGPGTRLTVT.